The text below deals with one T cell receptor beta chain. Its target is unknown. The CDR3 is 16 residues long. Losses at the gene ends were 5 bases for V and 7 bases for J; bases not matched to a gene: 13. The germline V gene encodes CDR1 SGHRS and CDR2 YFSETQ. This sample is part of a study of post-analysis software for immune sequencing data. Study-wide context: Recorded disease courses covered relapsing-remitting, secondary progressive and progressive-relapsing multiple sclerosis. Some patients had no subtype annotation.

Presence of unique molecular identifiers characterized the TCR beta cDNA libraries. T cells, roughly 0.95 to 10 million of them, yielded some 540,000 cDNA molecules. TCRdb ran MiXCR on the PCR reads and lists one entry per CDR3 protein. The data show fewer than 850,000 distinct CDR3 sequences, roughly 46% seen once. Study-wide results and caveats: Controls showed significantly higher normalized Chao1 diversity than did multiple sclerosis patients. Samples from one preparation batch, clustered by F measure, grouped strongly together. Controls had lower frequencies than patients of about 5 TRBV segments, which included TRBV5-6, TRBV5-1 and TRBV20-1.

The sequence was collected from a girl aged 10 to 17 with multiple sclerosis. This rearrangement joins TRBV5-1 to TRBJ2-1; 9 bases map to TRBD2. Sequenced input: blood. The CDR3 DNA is TGCGCCAGCAGATCAGTACTAGCGGGCGGATCTAATGAGCAGTTCTTC. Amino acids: CASRSVLAGGSNEQFF.